The 22 T cell receptor beta chains presented below share a single source sample, sequenced in a study of blood T cell repertoires in COVID-19. Method: immunoSEQ multiplex PCR; TCRdb's copy keeps in-frame clones and lacks some. The sample consists of roughly 180,000 clones, approximately 89% of them appearing once. The sequencing sample was made of peripheral blood. These receptors were collected from a woman between 25 and 40 years old with acute or convalescent COVID-19.

The chain links TRBV6-2 or TRBV6-3 to TRBJ2-7; unclear D gene. V was trimmed by 2 bases and J by 0 bases, leaving 11 bases between them. The CDR3 loop spans 15 amino acids. Germline CDR1 and CDR2: MNHEY and SVGEGT. The CDR3 region has the DNA TGTGCCAGCAGTTACGGGCAGTCGAGCTCCTACGAGCAGTACTTC. Protein sequence: CASSYGQSSSYEQYF.

J is TRBJ2-4 and V is TRBV27; 9 bases are shared with TRBD1. V shed 5 bases, J shed 9 bases, and the junction held 8 bases outside the gene matches. CDR3 length equals 14 residues. Looked up from germline, CDR1 is MNHEY and CDR2 is SMNVEV (reference sequence). CDR3 DNA sequence: TGTGCCAGCAGTCCTGGGACAGGGAAGAGCATTCAGTACTTC. Amino acids: CASSPGTGKSIQYF.

The chain couples TRBV9 to TRBJ1-6; D call uncertain. Trimming removed 5 bases from V and 11 bases from J, with 14 bases in between. The CDR3 has 13 amino acids. The V gene's germline CDR1 is SGDLS and CDR2 YYNGEE. CDR3 sequence reads: CASRAGFTTPLHF. CDR3 coding DNA: TGTGCCAGCAGAGCGGGGTTCACCACACCCCTCCACTTT.

The V call is TRBV7-9, the J call TRBJ2-7, with 9 bases lining up with TRBD1. After removal of 3 bases from V and 7 bases from J, the junction contained 10 bases not matched to a gene. Germline-derived CDR1 and CDR2 are SEHNR and FQNEAQ (reference sequence). This CDR3 contains 15 residues. The CDR3 region is CASSFPGQGSWEQYF. CDR3 nucleotides: TGTGCCAGCAGCTTTCCGGGACAGGGTTCTTGGGAGCAGTACTTC. The full variable domain, in which reference TRBV7-9 and TRBJ2-7 provide the parts outside the CDR3, is DTGVSQNPRHKITKRGQNVTFRCDPISEHNRLYWYRQTLGQGPEFLTYFQNEAQLEKSRLLSDRFSAERPKGSFSTLEIQRTEQGDSAMYLCASSFPGQGSWEQYFGPGTRLTVT.

The chain is built from TRBV20-1 and TRBJ2-1; the match to TRBD2 covers 7 bases. This CDR3 comprises 15 residues. With 3 bases clipped from V and 4 bases from J, the junction kept 9 bases outside the gene matches. The germline V gene encodes CDR1 DFQATT and CDR2 SNEGSKA (reference sequence). The CDR3 is CSASLPGLQYNEQFF. The CDR3 region has the DNA TGCAGTGCTAGTTTACCGGGACTACAGTACAATGAGCAGTTCTTC.

This chain uses TRBV27 with TRBJ2-7; TRBD2 matches 13 bases. Germline CDR1 reads MNHEY; CDR2 reads SMNVEV (reference sequence). The CDR3 totals 15 residues. The J segment lost 5 bases and the V segment lost 10 bases, leaving 11 bases of the junction unmatched. The CDR3, as DNA: TGTGCCACCAGGGGTTGGACTAGCGGGAGCGACGAGCAGTACTTC. The encoded protein is CATRGWTSGSDEQYF.

J is TRBJ1-1 and V is TRBV12-3 or TRBV12-4, with 7 positions matching TRBD1. J gave up 3 bases and V 4 bases, and 2 bases lay outside the gene matches. This CDR3 is built from 13 residues. The CDR3 protein is CASSSTGDTEAFF. Written as DNA, the CDR3 is TGTGCCAGCAGTTCAACAGGGGACACTGAAGCTTTCTTT.

As concerns this clone: The same CDR3 arises from other DNA sequences in this sample as well. The chain employs TRBV2 and TRBJ2-7; D not resolved. Germline loops: CDR1 SNHLY, CDR2 FYNNEI. This CDR3 has 11 amino acids. Trimming cost V 4 bases and J 3 bases, with 4 bases left between them. CDR3 protein: CASSVLYEQYF. The CDR3 bases are TGTGCCAGCAGTGTCCTCTACGAGCAGTACTTC.

In regard to this clone: Other nucleotide sequences from this sample produce the same CDR3. The chain carries TRBV3-1 (or the pseudogene TRBV3-2) and TRBJ1-1; D gene uncertain. The CDR3 has 13 amino acids. Germline lookup yields CDR1 LGHDT and CDR2 YNNKEL (reference sequence). Trimming stripped 1 base from V and 4 bases from J, with 7 bases between. Written as DNA, the CDR3 is TGTGCCAGCAGCCAAGGGCGGAGCACTGAAGCTTTCTTT. The encoded protein is CASSQGRSTEAFF.

This chain connects TRBV15 to TRBJ2-7; maybe TRBD2 (6 bases). V lost 1 base to trimming and J lost 7 bases, with 11 bases between them. The length of the CDR3 is 13 residues. CDR1 is LNHNV, CDR2 YYDKDF, per germline (reference sequence). The CDR3 nucleotides read TGTGCCACCAGCAGAGTAGGGGCGGGAGAGCAGTACTTC. Protein product: CATSRVGAGEQYF.

This clone came up once. The chain combines TRBV7-2 with TRBJ2-7, with a possible D match to TRBD2 (6 bases). Per germline, CDR1 SGHTA and CDR2 FQGNSA. Trimming pared 1 base from V and 4 bases from J, leaving 20 bases between. The CDR3 sequence is 17 residues long. This CDR3 reads CASSLEFPLANQYEQYF. The CDR3, as DNA: TGTGCCAGCAGCTTAGAATTTCCTCTAGCGAACCAATACGAGCAGTACTTC.

The chain joins TRBV28 to TRBJ1-4, with 7 bases aligning to TRBD1. Germline V gene data show CDR1 as MDHEN and CDR2 as SYDVKM. The CDR3 contains 15 residues. The J segment lost 7 bases and the V segment lost 8 bases, leaving 13 bases of the junction unmatched. CDR3 nucleotide sequence: TGTGCCAGCTTATCTGCCGGGACAGACCTTGAAAAACTGTTTTTT. It translates to CASLSAGTDLEKLFF.

The rearrangement joins TRBV3-1 (or the pseudogene TRBV3-2) to TRBJ2-1, with D tentatively TRBD2 (5 bases). Germline V lookup: CDR1 LGHDT, CDR2 YNNKEL (reference sequence). V shed 1 base and J shed 11 bases, with 12 bases lying between them. The CDR3 covers 13 residues. The CDR3 region has the DNA TGTGCCAGCAGCCAAGTTAGGCGGACTCAGCAGTTCTTC. Translating it yields CASSQVRRTQQFF.

The V call is TRBV11-3, the J call TRBJ2-1; 9 bases line up with TRBD2. Unmatched junction bases numbered 6, after V lost 5 bases and J lost 7 bases. The CDR3 runs to 14 residues. Germline lookup yields CDR1 SGHNT and CDR2 YENEEA. CDR3 bases: TGTGCCAGCAGCCACGCTAGCGGGACAAATGAGCAGTTCTTC. This encodes CASSHASGTNEQFF. Full variable domain (remainder filled in from reference TRBV11-3 and TRBJ2-1): EAGVVQSPRYKIIEKKQPVAFWCNPISGHNTLYWYLQNLGQGPELLIRYENEEAVDDSQLPKDRFSAERLKGVDSTLKIQPAELGDSAVYLCASSHASGTNEQFFGPGTRLTVL.

The J gene is TRBJ2-5, the V gene TRBV3-1 (or the pseudogene TRBV3-2); possible D gene TRBD2, 6 bases. The CDR3 loop spans 16 amino acids. Trimming cost V 5 bases and J 4 bases, with 20 bases left between them. Germline CDR1 reads LGHDT; CDR2 reads YNNKEL (reference sequence). CDR3 residues: CASSSYLAEGGETQYF. As DNA, the CDR3 is TGTGCCAGCAGCTCCTATTTAGCGGAGGGAGGAGAGACCCAGTACTTC.

This clone was seen a handful of times. The chain joins TRBV5-1 to TRBJ2-5, with 8 bases matching TRBD2. The CDR3 is made up of 16 amino acids. From germline, CDR1 is SGHRS and CDR2 YFSETQ. V gave up 1 base and J gave up 3 bases; unmatched junction bases: 8. The chain's CDR3 is CASSLTPGTSKETQYF. The CDR3 DNA is TGCGCCAGCAGCTTGACCCCCGGGACTAGTAAAGAGACCCAGTACTTC.

This clone was found once. Other DNA sequences of this sample code for an identical CDR3. The V call is TRBV9, the J call TRBJ1-4; D ambiguous. CDR1 is SGDLS, CDR2 YYNGEE, per germline. CDR3 length: 14 amino acids. Trimming took off 1 base at V and 3 bases at J, with 7 bases between the two ends. DNA of the CDR3: TGTGCCAGCAGCGTACAGGCATCTAATGAAAAACTGTTTTTT. This sequence encodes CASSVQASNEKLFF. Variable domain in full (rest from reference TRBV9 and TRBJ1-4): DSGVTQTPKHLITATGQRVTLRCSPRSGDLSVYWYQQSLDQGLQFLIQYYNGEERAKGNILERFSAQQFPDLHSELNLSSLELGDSALYFCASSVQASNEKLFFGSGTQLSVL.

The genes are TRBV9 and TRBJ2-2; unclear D gene. V was shortened by 3 bases and J by 6 bases, with 18 bases between the two germline ends. Germline values: CDR1 SGDLS, CDR2 YYNGEE. The CDR3 runs 16 residues. CDR3 in amino acids: CASSGRLDSGSGELFF. As DNA, the CDR3 is TGTGCCAGCAGCGGACGACTGGATTCCGGATCCGGGGAGCTGTTTTTT.

The chain employs TRBV18 and TRBJ1-4, with no clear D. V dropped 3 bases and J dropped 8 bases, with 10 bases sitting between them. Per the germline V gene, CDR1 is KGHSH and CDR2 is LQKENI. The CDR3 has 13 amino acids. Written as DNA, the CDR3 is TGTGCCAGCTCACCGTCTTTACGGGAAAAACTGTTTTTT. The encoded protein is CASSPSLREKLFF.

The genes are TRBV11-2 and TRBJ2-1, with D perhaps matching TRBD1 (5 bases). V gave up 8 bases and J gave up 13 bases, with 9 bases separating them. There are 9 residues in the CDR3. Germline V lookup: CDR1 SGHAT, CDR2 FQNNGV. This CDR3 reads CASGREQFF. CDR3 nucleotide sequence: TGTGCCAGCGGCAGGGAACAGTTCTTC.

V is TRBV3-1 (or the pseudogene TRBV3-2) and J is TRBJ1-3; D gene uncertain. Germline assignment: CDR1 LGHDT and CDR2 YNNKEL (reference sequence). V was shortened by 4 bases and J by 8 bases, with 9 bases between the two germline ends. The CDR3 has 12 residues. The CDR3 loop reads CASSRYPDTIYF. Here the CDR3 DNA reads TGTGCCAGCAGCCGGTACCCGGACACCATATATTTT.

This sequence joins TRBV28 and TRBJ2-4; no clear D gene. The CDR3 consists of 15 residues. CDR1 is MDHEN, CDR2 SYDVKM, per germline. V was trimmed by 2 bases and J by 4 bases, leaving 12 bases between them. The DNA for the CDR3 is TGTGCCAGCAGTTTAATAGGCACACAGAAAAACATTCAGTACTTC. This encodes CASSLIGTQKNIQYF.